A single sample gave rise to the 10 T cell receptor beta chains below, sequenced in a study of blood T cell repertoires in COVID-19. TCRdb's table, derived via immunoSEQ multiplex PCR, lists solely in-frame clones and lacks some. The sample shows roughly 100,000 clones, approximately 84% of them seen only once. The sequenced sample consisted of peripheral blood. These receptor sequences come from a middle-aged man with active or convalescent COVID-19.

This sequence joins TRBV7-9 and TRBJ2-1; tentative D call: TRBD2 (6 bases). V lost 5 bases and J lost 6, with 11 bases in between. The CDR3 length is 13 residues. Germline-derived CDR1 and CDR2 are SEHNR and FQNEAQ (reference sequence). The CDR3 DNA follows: TGTGCCAGCAGCCAGGGACTCACCAATGAGCAGTTCTTC. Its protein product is CASSQGLTNEQFF.

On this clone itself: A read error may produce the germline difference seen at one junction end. The CDR3 loop reads CASSLAVDSQVF. The CDR3 DNA follows: TGTGCCAGCAGTTTAGCGGTGGACTCCCAGGTCTTC. The rearrangement joins TRBV12-3 or TRBV12-4 to TRBJ2-1; D might be TRBD2 (5 bases). The CDR3 covers 12 residues.

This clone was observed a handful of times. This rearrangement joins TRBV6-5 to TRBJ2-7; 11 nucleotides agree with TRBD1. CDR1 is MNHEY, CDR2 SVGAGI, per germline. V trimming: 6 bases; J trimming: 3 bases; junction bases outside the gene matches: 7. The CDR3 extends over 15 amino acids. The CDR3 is CASRPGTGGIYEQYF. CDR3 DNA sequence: TGTGCCAGCAGGCCCGGGACAGGGGGAATCTACGAGCAGTACTTC.

The CDR3 loop reads CAFSFRGASSGNTIYF. CDR3 DNA: TGTGCCTTTTCCTTCCGGGGGGCGAGCTCTGGAAACACCATATATTTT. The chain uses TRBV30 and TRBJ1-3; maybe TRBD1 (6 bases). The V gene's germline CDR1 is GTSNPN and CDR2 SVGIG (reference sequence). The CDR3 totals 16 residues. V was pared by 7 bases and J by 0 bases, with 19 bases between.

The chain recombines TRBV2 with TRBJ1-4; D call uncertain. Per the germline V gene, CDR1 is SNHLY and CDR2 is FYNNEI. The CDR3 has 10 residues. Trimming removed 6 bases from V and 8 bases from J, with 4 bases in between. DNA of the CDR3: TGTGCCAGCAGAGCCGAAAAACTGTTTTTT. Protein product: CASRAEKLFF.

CDR3 in DNA: TGTGCCAGCTCAACCCGGGAGGGCACTGAAGCTTTCTTT. Protein product: CASSTREGTEAFF. The chain links TRBV18 to TRBJ1-1; no firm D call. This CDR3 has 13 residues. Germline assignment: CDR1 KGHSH and CDR2 LQKENI. V shed 5 bases and J shed 4 bases, with 11 bases lying between them.

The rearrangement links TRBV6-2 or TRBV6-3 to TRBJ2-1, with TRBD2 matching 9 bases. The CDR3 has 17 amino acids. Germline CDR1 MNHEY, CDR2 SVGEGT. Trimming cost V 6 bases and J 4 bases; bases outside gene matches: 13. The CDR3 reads CASSDGGVAGDYNEQFF. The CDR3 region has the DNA TGTGCCAGCAGCGACGGTGGGGTAGCGGGGGATTACAATGAGCAGTTCTTC.

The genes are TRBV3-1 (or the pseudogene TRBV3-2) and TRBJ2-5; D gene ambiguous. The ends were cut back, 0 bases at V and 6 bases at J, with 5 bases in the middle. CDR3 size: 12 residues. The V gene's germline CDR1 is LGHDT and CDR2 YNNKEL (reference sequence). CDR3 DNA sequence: TGTGCCAGCAGCCAAGAAGCACAGACCCAGTACTTC. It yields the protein CASSQEAQTQYF.

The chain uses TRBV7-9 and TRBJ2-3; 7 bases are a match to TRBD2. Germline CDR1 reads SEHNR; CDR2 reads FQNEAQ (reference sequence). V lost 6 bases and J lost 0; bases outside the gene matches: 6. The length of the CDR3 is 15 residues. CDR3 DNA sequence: TGTGCCAGCAGGTCTAGCGGTGCTAGCACAGATACGCAGTATTTT. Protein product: CASRSSGASTDTQYF. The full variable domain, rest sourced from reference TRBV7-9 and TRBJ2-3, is DTGVSQNPRHKITKRGQNVTFRCDPISEHNRLYWYRQTLGQGPEFLTYFQNEAQLEKSRLLSDRFSAERPKGSFSTLEIQRTEQGDSAMYLCASRSSGASTDTQYFGPGTRLTVL.

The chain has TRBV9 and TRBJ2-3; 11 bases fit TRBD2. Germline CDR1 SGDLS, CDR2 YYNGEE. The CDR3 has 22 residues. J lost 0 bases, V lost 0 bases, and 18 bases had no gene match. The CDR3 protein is CASSVEAGPTSGAISSTDTQYF. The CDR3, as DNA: TGTGCCAGCAGCGTAGAAGCAGGGCCGACTAGCGGGGCCATATCTAGCACAGATACGCAGTATTTT.